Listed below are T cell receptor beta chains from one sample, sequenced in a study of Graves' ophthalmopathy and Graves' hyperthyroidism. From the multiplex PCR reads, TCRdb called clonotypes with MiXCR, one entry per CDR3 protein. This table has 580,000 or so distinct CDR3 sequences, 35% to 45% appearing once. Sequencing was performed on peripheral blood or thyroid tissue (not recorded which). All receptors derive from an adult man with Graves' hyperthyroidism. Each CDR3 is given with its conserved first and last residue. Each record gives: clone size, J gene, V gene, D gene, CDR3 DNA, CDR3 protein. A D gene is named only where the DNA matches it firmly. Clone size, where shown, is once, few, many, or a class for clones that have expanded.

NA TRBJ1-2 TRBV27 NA TGTGCCAGCAGTCCCCTGGAGGGGCGGGATGGCTACACCTTC CASSPLEGRDGYTF
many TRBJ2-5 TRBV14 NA TGTGCCAGCAGCCAAGAAGCCGGCAGGGTGACGACCCAGTACTTC CASSQEAGRVTTQYF
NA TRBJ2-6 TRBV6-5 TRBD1 TGTGCCAGCGGCCCAGACAGGGGGCGGCCGAAAGGGGCCAACGTCCTGACTTTC CASGPDRGRPKGANVLTF
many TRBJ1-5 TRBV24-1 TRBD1 TGTGCCACCAGTGATTCAACAGGGGATAATCAGCCCCAGCATTTT CATSDSTGDNQPQHF
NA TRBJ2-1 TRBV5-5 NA TGTGCCAGCAGCTTCATGGGGGCGGTTGATGAGCAGTTCTTC CASSFMGAVDEQFF
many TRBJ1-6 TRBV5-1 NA TGCGCCAGCAGCTTGGGGCTGGGGAATTCACCCCTCCACTTT CASSLGLGNSPLHF
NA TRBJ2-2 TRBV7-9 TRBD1 TGTGCCAGCAGCTTAGCGGTGGGACAGGGGCCGACGAACACCGGGGAGCTGTTTTTT CASSLAVGQGPTNTGELFF
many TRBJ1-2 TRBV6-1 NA TGTGCCAGCAGTGAAGCTGGACTTCGAAACTATGGCTACACCTTC CASSEAGLRNYGYTF
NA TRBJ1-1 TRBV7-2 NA TGTGCCAGCAGCTTAAGGCCAGAGTTAGGGACTGAAGCTTTCTTT CASSLRPELGTEAFF
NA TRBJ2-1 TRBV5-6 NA TGTGCCAGCAGCACGTCGGGACTTAAGAATGAGCAGTTCTTC CASSTSGLKNEQFF
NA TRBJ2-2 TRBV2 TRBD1 TGTGCCAGCAGTTCCCCAAGGACAGGGATTACCGGGGAGCTGTTTTTT CASSSPRTGITGELFF
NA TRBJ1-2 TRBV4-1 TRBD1 TGCGCCAGCAGCCATGCTGACAGGGAGAGGAATGGCTACACCTTC CASSHADRERNGYTF
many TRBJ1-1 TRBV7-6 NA TGTGCCAGCAGCTTATCTGGCGGACGAAACACTGAAGCTTTCTTT CASSLSGGRNTEAFF
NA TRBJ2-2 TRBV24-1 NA TGTGCCACCAGTGAGCTTACAGGGTCTCCGAACACCGGGGAGCTGTTTTTT CATSELTGSPNTGELFF
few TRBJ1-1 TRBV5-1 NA TGCGCCAGCAGCCTTTACAGGGATCCGAACACTGAAGCTTTCTTT CASSLYRDPNTEAFF
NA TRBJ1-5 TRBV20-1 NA TGCAGTGCTAGAGACGGAGGGGAGCACGAGCATTTT CSARDGGEHEHF
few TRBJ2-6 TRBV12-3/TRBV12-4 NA TGTGCCAGCATAGGGGGGGCTGGGGCCAACGTCCTGACTTTC CASIGGAGANVLTF
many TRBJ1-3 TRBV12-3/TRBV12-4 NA TGTGCCAGCAGCAGAAGCGGGACATTTGGAAACACCATATATTTT CASSRSGTFGNTIYF
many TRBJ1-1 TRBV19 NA TGTGCCGCTGCCCCCGGGAGTAATAGGGGGAACACTGAAGCTTTCTTT CAAAPGSNRGNTEAFF
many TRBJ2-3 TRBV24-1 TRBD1 TGTGCCACCAGTGACCGGACAGGGAGGGATACGCAGTATTTT CATSDRTGRDTQYF
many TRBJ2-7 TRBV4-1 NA TGCGCCAGCAGCCTACGGATGGGATACGAGCAGTACTTC CASSLRMGYEQYF
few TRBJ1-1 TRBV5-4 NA TGTGCCAGCAGCTTAACCTCTATACAATGGGCTTTCTTT CASSLTSIQWAFF
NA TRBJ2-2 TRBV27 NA TGTGCCAGCAGTTTGTGGGGGATTGACGGCACCGGGGAGCTGTTTTTT CASSLWGIDGTGELFF
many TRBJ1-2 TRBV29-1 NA TGCAGCGTTGATGGGCCGACTTACAGGGATCGGGGCTACACCTTC CSVDGPTYRDRGYTF
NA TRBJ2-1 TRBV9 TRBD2 TGCGCCAGCAGCTTGGGGGGGACTAGCGCTCAGGGTGAGCAGTTCTTC CASSLGGTSAQGEQFF
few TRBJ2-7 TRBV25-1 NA TGTGCCAGCAGTGAGGCGCAGGCCTCTCGGGGTGAGCAGTACTTC CASSEAQASRGEQYF
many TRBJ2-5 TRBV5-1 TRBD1 TGCGCCAGCAGCTTGATAACACAGGGGAACCAAGAGACCCAGTACTTC CASSLITQGNQETQYF
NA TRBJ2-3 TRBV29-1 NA TGCAGCGGTGAAGGTGCGGGAACAGATACGCAGTATTTT CSGEGAGTDTQYF
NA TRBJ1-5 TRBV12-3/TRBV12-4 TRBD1 TGTGCCAGCAGTCTCAACAGGACAGGGGGCACTCAGCCCCAGCATTTT CASSLNRTGGTQPQHF
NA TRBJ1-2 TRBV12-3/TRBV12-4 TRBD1 TGTGCCAGCAGTTTAATGGACAGGGGTGGCTACACCTTC CASSLMDRGGYTF